This TCR beta chain was recorded in a study of CD8+CD57+ T cells in acquired aplastic anemia. This clonotype was recorded many times. Its antigen is unknown. The study, taken as a whole, reports: Between patients and controls, roughly 29 CD8+ CDR3 sequences were found in common.

Genomic DNA templated the TCR beta VDJ and CDR3 profiling. MiXCR, applied by TCRdb to the reads, yields one record per CDR3 protein. The repertoire has approximately 380,000 distinct CDR3 sequences, 65% to 75% of them found once; the top ten carry 3% to 5%. Material for sequencing was sorted CD4+, CD8+, or CD8+CD57+ T cells (not recorded which) from PBMCs. The sequence was obtained from a human donor in good health, serving as a control.

The CDR3 sequence is CSATRDMNTEAFF. DNA of the CDR3: TGCAGTGCTACCAGGGATATGAACACTGAAGCTTTCTTT. The gene calls are TRBV20-1 and TRBJ1-1; the D gene is possibly TRBD1 (5 bases). V was trimmed by 4 bases and J by 0 bases, leaving 9 bases between them. The CDR3 consists of 13 residues. Germline CDR1 is DFQATT and CDR2 is SNEGSKA (reference sequence).